There are many counts of the clone carrying this T cell receptor (beta chain). Its specificity is not known. This entry comes from a study of early T cells in non-severe SARS-CoV-2 infection. Study-wide points: Comparison of clonotypes with VDJdb favored anti-spike CD8 responses while missing private and CD4 specificities.

Germline loops: CDR1 SGHVS, CDR2 FQNEAQ. V lost 5 bases to trimming and J lost 9 bases; unmatched junction nucleotides: 9. The CDR3 has 14 residues. Attached unique molecular identifiers marked individual cDNA molecules. TCRdb itself ran the 5' RACE reads through MiXCR, one entry per CDR3 protein. The table shows about 34,000 distinct CDR3 sequences, with around 6% occurring only once. The source material was whole blood. The chain combines TRBV7-8 with TRBJ2-1; 8 positions match TRBD2. This receptor was obtained from an adult who was a healthcare worker with PCR-confirmed SARS-CoV-2 infection or an uninfected control (not recorded which). DNA of the CDR3: TGTGCCAGCAGCATCCCGGGACTAGTTTTTGAGCAGTTCTTC. As protein: CASSIPGLVFEQFF.